The 21 T cell receptor beta chains in this list originate from one sample, sequenced in a study of control samples from healthy donors and cancer patients. The method was immunoSEQ multiplex PCR; TCRdb's version includes in-frame clones alone and lacks a portion of them. The repertoire includes 150,000 to 200,000 clones, roughly 89% of them detected once, and more than 1.3% sits in the top ten. The source material was blood. The receptor source for this set is a woman aged 45-65 years in good health.

The chain has TRBV15 and TRBJ2-7, with D uncertain. Trimming removed 0 bases from V and 0 bases from J, with 3 bases in between. The CDR3 length is 13 residues. Germline loops: CDR1 LNHNV, CDR2 YYDKDF (reference sequence). The CDR3 is CATSREDSYEQYF. The CDR3 nucleotides read TGTGCCACCAGCAGAGAGGACTCCTACGAGCAGTACTTC.

The chain combines TRBV25-1 with TRBJ1-2; D unresolved. The CDR3 contains 13 residues. CDR1 and CDR2 (germline): MGHDK, SYGVNS. The germline V and J ends were trimmed by 4 bases and 2 bases, with 8 bases remaining between them. CDR3 sequence: CASSVGKNYGYTF. CDR3 nucleotides: TGTGCCAGCAGTGTAGGGAAGAACTATGGCTACACCTTC.

The CDR3 spells CASSHPRGTGFDEQYF. The DNA for the CDR3 is TGTGCCAGCAGCCACCCCAGGGGGACAGGGTTTGACGAGCAGTACTTC. V is TRBV3-1 (or the pseudogene TRBV3-2) and J is TRBJ2-7; 9 positions agree with TRBD1. The CDR3 runs 16 residues. The germline CDR1 and CDR2 sequences are LGHDT and YNNKEL (reference sequence). V shed 3 bases and J 5 bases; nucleotides not matched to a gene: 11.

This chain joins TRBV3-1 (or the pseudogene TRBV3-2) and TRBJ2-1; perhaps TRBD2 as D (6 bases). The CDR3 loop spans 14 amino acids. Germline CDR1 is LGHDT and CDR2 is YNNKEL (reference sequence). With 6 bases removed from V and 9 bases from J, the gap between germline ends came to 18 bases. In nucleotides, the CDR3 is TGTGCCAGCAGGCTCACGTTAGCGGAGCCTGAGCAGTTCTTC. Amino acid sequence: CASRLTLAEPEQFF.

The J gene is TRBJ2-7, the V gene TRBV4-3, with TRBD1 identical over 7 bases. CDR3 length: 13 amino acids. Losses at the gene ends were 4 bases for V and 3 bases for J; bases not matched to a gene: 3. Germline lookup yields CDR1 LGHNA and CDR2 YSLEER. CDR3 coding DNA: TGCGCCAGCAGCCTTGACAGGGTCTACGAGCAGTACTTC. It encodes CASSLDRVYEQYF.

The rearrangement uses TRBV4-3 and TRBJ1-1, with D unresolved. Trimming left V 0 bases short and J 5 bases short, with 19 bases between. Germline values: CDR1 LGHNA, CDR2 YSLEER. The CDR3 is 17 amino acids. CDR3: CASSQELKPTRRTEAFF. The CDR3 DNA is TGCGCCAGCAGCCAAGAACTCAAACCAACCCGACGGACTGAAGCTTTCTTT.

The rearrangement uses TRBV30 and TRBJ2-1; no clear D. The CDR3 loop spans 12 amino acids. Germline V gives CDR1 GTSNPN, CDR2 SVGIG (reference sequence). V was clipped by 2 bases and J by 8 bases, with 10 bases between them. The CDR3 nucleotides read TGTGCCTGGAGTCCCCAAGTGGATGAGCAGTTCTTC. It translates to CAWSPQVDEQFF.

About this clone: The junction shows a germline mismatch at one end, possibly a read error. This chain connects TRBV9 to TRBJ1-3; D is possibly TRBD1 (5 bases). The CDR3 runs 16 residues. Germline V lookup: CDR1 SGDLS, CDR2 YYNGEE. The CDR3 is CASSDRKRGSGNTTYF. The CDR3, as DNA: TGTGCCAGCAGCGATCGAAAAAGGGGCTCTGGAAACACCACATATTTT. Together with reference TRBV9 and TRBJ1-3, the CDR3 gives the full variable domain: DSGVTQTPKHLITATGQRVTLRCSPRSGDLSVYWYQQSLDQGLQFLIQYYNGEERAKGNILERFSAQQFPDLHSELNLSSLELGDSALYFCASSDRKRGSGNTTYFGEGSWLTVV.

About this clone: Compared with germline, one end of the junction differs, possibly owing to a read error. V and J are TRBV27 and TRBJ1-6; a possible D gene is TRBD1 (5 bases). This CDR3 spans 14 amino acids. The V gene's germline CDR1 is MNHEY and CDR2 SMNVEV (reference sequence). DNA for the CDR3: TGTGCCAGCAGTTTATTATGGGGCTTGGACGGTCCAGGCTTT. This sequence encodes CASSLLWGLDGPGF.

The chain combines TRBV5-5 with TRBJ2-1; 8 bases map to TRBD1. Germline V lookup: CDR1 SGHKS, CDR2 YYEKEE (reference sequence). This CDR3 region has 16 residues. Germline trimming cut 2 bases from V and 7 bases from J; bases unmatched to any gene: 11. The CDR3 loop reads CASSFLGQGERNEQFF. CDR3 coding DNA: TGTGCCAGCAGCTTCCTTGGACAGGGAGAACGGAATGAGCAGTTCTTC. The full variable domain, with the rest looked up from reference TRBV5-5 and TRBJ2-1, is DAGVTQSPTHLIKTRGQQVTLRCSPISGHKSVSWYQQVLGQGPQFIFQYYEKEERGRGNFPDRFSARQFPNYSSELNVNALLLGDSALYLCASSFLGQGERNEQFFGPGTRLTVL.

This chain links TRBV7-2 with TRBJ1-3; D ambiguous. Trimming removed 5 bases at V and 0 bases at J, with 8 bases between. The CDR3 length is 14 residues. Germline V lookup: CDR1 SGHTA, CDR2 FQGNSA. The CDR3 DNA follows: TGTGCCAGCAGCCAAGGCAGCTCTGGAAACACCATATATTTT. Translation gives CASSQGSSGNTIYF.

This chain connects TRBV24-1 to TRBJ2-1; no clear D gene. The germline CDR1 and CDR2 sequences are KGHDR and SFDVKD. The CDR3 is 14 amino acids. V dropped 1 base and J dropped 8 bases, with 11 bases sitting between them. The CDR3 region is CATSDLPPAHEQFF. The CDR3 nucleotides read TGTGCCACCAGTGATTTACCCCCTGCCCATGAGCAGTTCTTC.

The rearrangement joins TRBV6-6 to TRBJ2-1, with D possibly TRBD2 on 5 matching bases. Trimming took 10 bases from V and 6 from J, leaving 16 bases between them. Germline V gene data show CDR1 as MNHNY and CDR2 as SVGAGI (reference sequence). The length of the CDR3 is 13 residues. The CDR3 sequence is CAILGVNSNEQFF. Here the CDR3 DNA reads TGTGCCATCCTCGGGGTAAACTCCAATGAGCAGTTCTTC.

This chain joins TRBV3-1 (or the pseudogene TRBV3-2) and TRBJ2-2, with D unresolved. Germline loops: CDR1 LGHDT, CDR2 YNNKEL (reference sequence). The CDR3 has 14 amino acids. Trimming took 1 base from V and 1 from J, leaving 4 bases between them. In DNA form, the CDR3 reads TGTGCCAGCAGCCAAGGACAGAACACCGGGGAGCTGTTTTTT. Translating it yields CASSQGQNTGELFF.

The J gene is TRBJ1-1, the V gene TRBV5-4, with D tentatively TRBD1 (6 bases). V was clipped by 4 bases and J by 5 bases, with 18 bases between them. CDR1 is SGHNT and CDR2 is YYREEE in the germline V gene (reference sequence). This CDR3 comprises 15 residues. CDR3 DNA: TGTGCCAGCAGCCCAGGTGGGGGGGCCGATACTGAAGCTTTCTTT. It codes for CASSPGGGADTEAFF.

The chain employs TRBV19 and TRBJ1-1; D uncertain. Germline lookup yields CDR1 LNHDA and CDR2 SQIVND (reference sequence). The CDR3 is 16 amino acids. Trimming took 7 bases from V and 0 from J, leaving 18 bases between them. The CDR3 loop is CASNPHWGGMNTEAFF. CDR3 sequence (DNA): TGTGCCAGTAATCCCCATTGGGGAGGAATGAACACTGAAGCTTTCTTT.

This clone was observed a single time. The gene calls are TRBV29-1 and TRBJ2-5, with 13 positions matching TRBD2. This CDR3 region has 15 residues. J lost 5 bases, V lost 3 bases, and 6 bases had no gene match. Germline V CDR1 and CDR2: SQVTM, ANQGSEA. Here the CDR3 DNA reads TGCAGCGTTGAGGGGGGACTAGCGGGAAGGGAGACCCAGTACTTC. Protein: CSVEGGLAGRETQYF.

This chain links TRBV30 with TRBJ2-7; 8 nucleotides match TRBD1. Germline V gene data show CDR1 as GTSNPN and CDR2 as SVGIG (reference sequence). Unmatched junction bases numbered 5, after V lost 4 bases and J lost 0 bases. The CDR3 length is 14 residues. In DNA form, the CDR3 reads TGTGCCTGGACGGACAGGGAAGTCTCCTACGAGCAGTACTTC. Encoded protein: CAWTDREVSYEQYF.

The chain couples TRBV7-9 to TRBJ2-5; D uncertain. The CDR3 has 13 residues. Germline CDR1 SEHNR, CDR2 FQNEAQ (reference sequence). Trimming stripped 3 bases from V and 2 bases from J, with 7 bases between. CDR3 in amino acids: CASSFLVQETQYF. For the CDR3, the DNA is TGTGCCAGCAGCTTCTTGGTACAAGAGACCCAGTACTTC.

The rearrangement uses TRBV28 and TRBJ1-6; no reliable D call. V lost 7 bases and J lost 6, with 10 bases in between. The CDR3 loop spans 13 amino acids. CDR1 and CDR2 (germline): MDHEN, SYDVKM. CDR3 protein: CASTRAINSPLHF. The CDR3 DNA sequence: TGTGCCAGCACCCGGGCCATTAATTCACCCCTCCACTTT.

This clone was observed a single time. This chain connects TRBV7-9 to TRBJ1-1; D uncertain. Germline CDR1 is SEHNR and CDR2 is FQNEAQ (reference sequence). The CDR3 extends over 15 amino acids. Trimming left V 1 base short and J 4 bases short, with 13 bases between. CDR3 sequence reads: CASSLDPMDGTEAFF. In nucleotides, the CDR3 is TGTGCCAGCAGCTTAGACCCGATGGACGGCACTGAAGCTTTCTTT.